This T cell receptor beta chain was profiled in a study of blood T cell repertoires in COVID-19. Study context: The study drew acute and convalescent COVID-19 samples from the United States, Italy and Spain. T cells, B-cell-depleted T cells, or PBMCs supplied cDNA or gDNA.

Participants' reported clinical history set cohort assignment. V shed 5 bases, J shed 0 bases, and the junction held 8 bases outside the gene matches. This CDR3 spans 19 amino acids. From germline, CDR1 is LNHDA and CDR2 SQIVND (reference sequence). In the original analysis: Estimation of nucleated cell counts was performed using reference gene primer amplification. Here immunoSEQ multiplex PCR was the method, and the copy in TCRdb shows in-frame clones only, minus some. The V and J calls and clone size come from that table; D and trimming were worked out from the DNA. The sample includes about 300,000 clones, around nine tenths of them seen just once.

Sequencing was carried out using PBMCs or T cells enriched from blood (not recorded which). The receptor's source is a woman aged 25 to 39 who had recovered from COVID-19. V usage is TRBV19 and J usage is TRBJ2-2; 14 bases line up with TRBD2. The CDR3 loop is CASSPGTSGGYANTGELFF. CDR3 sequence (DNA): TGTGCCAGTAGTCCCGGGACTAGCGGGGGATACGCGAACACCGGGGAGCTGTTTTTT.